These 20 T cell receptor beta chains originate from one sample sequenced in a study of CD8+CD57+ T cells in acquired aplastic anemia (dated by TCRdb to about 2018). Sequencing instrument: Illumina HiSeq 2000. Genomic DNA served as template for TCR beta VDJ combination and CDR3 sequence profiling. TCRdb reprocessing: public reads trimmed at Q25 with fastp, clones called with MiXCR, in-frame beta chains kept. Records with the same CDR3 protein are collapsed into one entry carrying the most frequent genes and DNA. The sample table shows about 80,000 distinct CDR3 sequences, and approximately 46% are seen once. The ten largest clonotypes hold about 66% of the sample. The sequenced sample was sorted CD4+, CD8+, or CD8+CD57+ T cells (not recorded which) from PBMCs. The receptor source for this set is a human donor in good health, serving as a control.

This chain links TRBV2 with TRBJ2-1; D not resolved. Per germline, CDR1 SNHLY and CDR2 FYNNEI. Trimming stripped 1 base from V and 3 bases from J, with 10 bases between. The CDR3 loop spans 15 amino acids. The CDR3 loop reads CASSEGGSDYNEQFF. In DNA form, the CDR3 reads TGTGCCAGCAGTGAAGGTGGGTCGGACTACAATGAGCAGTTCTTC.

In this sample, this clonotype turned up a few times. A much larger clone differs from this one at a single base, so this may be a read error. J is TRBJ1-1 and V is TRBV20-1; weak D call: TRBD1 (5 bases). Germline V gene lookup returns CDR1 DFQATT and CDR2 SNEGSKA (reference sequence). The CDR3 covers 13 residues. Trimming cost V 1 base and J 3 bases, with 9 bases left between them. The CDR3 protein is CSARGQMDTEAFF. In DNA form, the CDR3 reads TGCAGTGCTAGAGGACAGATGGACACTGAAGCTTTCTTT.

A remark on this clonotype: The DNA is omitted, as the CDR3 cannot be located on it reliably, and the CDR3 follows TCRdb's listing. The chain has TRBV12-3 or TRBV12-4 and TRBJ1-2; the table's D call, TRBD1, has no DNA check behind it. The CDR3 is 11 amino acids in total, end residues counted. The CDR3 loop is CASSTSGAYTF.

The sample holds many counts of this clonotype. V usage is TRBV12-3 or TRBV12-4 and J usage is TRBJ1-6; TRBD1 might be the D (5 bases). V was shortened by 4 bases and J by 7 bases, with 11 bases between the two germline ends. The CDR3 sequence is 14 residues long. Here the CDR3 DNA reads TGTGCCAGCAGTTGGCGGGGGAGAAATTCACCCCTCCACTTT. Residues: CASSWRGRNSPLHF.

This clonotype was seen many times. This chain links TRBV15 with TRBJ2-2; no clear D. The germline gives CDR1 LNHNV, CDR2 YYDKDF (reference sequence). Trimming cost V 0 bases and J 5 bases, with 7 bases left between them. The CDR3 contains 14 residues. The CDR3 coding sequence is TGTGCCACCAGCAGAGATAGAACAACCGGGGAGCTGTTTTTT. The encoded protein is CATSRDRTTGELFF.

Many counts were recorded for this clonotype. This rearrangement joins TRBV20-1 to TRBJ2-1, with 8 bases identical to TRBD2. In germline, CDR1 is DFQATT, CDR2 SNEGSKA (reference sequence). Trimming removed 0 bases from V and 2 bases from J; junction bases left unmatched: 6. The CDR3 runs 16 residues. The CDR3 here is CSARDGAGGTYNEQFF. The CDR3 bases are TGCAGTGCTAGAGATGGGGCGGGGGGAACCTACAATGAGCAGTTCTTC.

The V call is TRBV11-2, the J call TRBJ1-1; D possibly corresponds to TRBD1 (5 bases). CDR1 and CDR2 (germline): SGHAT, FQNNGV. Trimming left V 3 bases short and J 2 bases short, with 13 bases between. The CDR3 has 15 residues. The DNA for the CDR3 is TGTGCCAGCAGCTTGTTTACAGGCGGAAACACTGAAGCTTTCTTT. It translates to CASSLFTGGNTEAFF.

The chain links TRBV12-3 or TRBV12-4 to TRBJ2-3; the D is unclear. This CDR3 has 12 amino acids. V dropped 8 bases and J dropped 0 bases, with 6 bases sitting between them. CDR3 coding DNA: TGTGCCAGCGGGGTAAGCACAGATACGCAGTATTTT. The encoded protein is CASGVSTDTQYF.

Note on this clonotype: The germline gene is not matched at one end of the junction; a read error may be the cause. The V and J genes are TRBV24-1 and TRBJ1-5; D is ambiguous. Germline V CDR1 and CDR2: KGHDR, SFDVKD. The CDR3 is 11 residues long. CDR3 DNA: TGTGCCACCAGTGATTTCGTACCGCCGCACTTT. This codes for CATSDFVPPHF.

This clonotype was seen only a few times. At one end the junction does not follow the germline gene, possibly because of a read error. The rearrangement links TRBV3-1 to TRBJ2-7; D might be TRBD2 (6 bases). This CDR3 has 14 residues. Germline CDR1 LGHDT, CDR2 YNNKEL (reference sequence). The CDR3 region has the DNA TGTGCCAGTAGCCAAGATCTGGGTGCGGGGTTGCAGTACTTC. Amino acids: CASSQDLGAGLQYF.

The chain recombines TRBV29-1 with TRBJ1-6, with a weak D call TRBD1 (6 bases). Germline lookup yields CDR1 SQVTM and CDR2 ANQGSEA. This CDR3 has 17 residues. V lost 3 bases to trimming and J lost 0 bases, with 15 bases between them. CDR3 in DNA: TGCAGCGTTGAGCTGGGGCAGGGGAGCTCCTATAATTCACCCCTCCACTTT. This translates into CSVELGQGSSYNSPLHF. Filled out from reference TRBV29-1 and TRBJ1-6, the complete variable domain reads SAVISQKPSRDICQRGTSLTIQCQVDSQVTMMFWYRQQPGQSLTLIATANQGSEATYESGFVIDKFPISRPNLTFSTLTVSNMSPEDSSIYLCSVELGQGSSYNSPLHFGNGTRLTVT.

V usage is TRBV2 and J usage is TRBJ1-2; D gene uncertain. The V end lost 1 base, the J end lost 5 bases, and 5 bases lay between the germline ends. The CDR3 is 12 residues long. The germline CDR1 and CDR2 sequences are SNHLY and FYNNEI. CDR3 bases: TGTGCCAGCAGTGAAGGGTTTTATGGCTACACCTTC. Translating it yields CASSEGFYGYTF. The full variable domain, rest sourced from reference TRBV2 and TRBJ1-2, is EPEVTQTPSHQVTQMGQEVILRCVPISNHLYFYWYRQILGQKVEFLVSFYNNEISEKSEIFDDQFSVERPDGSNFTLKIRSTKLEDSAMYFCASSEGFYGYTFGSGTRLTVV.

The chain joins TRBV12-3 or TRBV12-4 to TRBJ1-1; no firm D call. The V end was cut by 3 bases, the J end by 4 bases, with 12 bases between. CDR3 length: 14 residues. The CDR3 reads CASSFGPSATEAFF. The CDR3 DNA sequence: TGTGCCAGCAGTTTTGGGCCGAGTGCCACTGAAGCTTTCTTT.

The sample holds many counts of this clonotype. The V and J genes are TRBV29-1 and TRBJ1-1; 7 bases map to TRBD1. CDR3 length: 13 residues. Germline-derived CDR1 and CDR2 are SQVTM and ANQGSEA. V lost 6 bases and J lost 7; bases outside the gene matches: 11. The CDR3 spells CSVLTGESFEAFF. For the CDR3, the DNA is TGCAGCGTCCTTACAGGGGAATCTTTTGAAGCTTTCTTT.

This clonotype has a count of ten or more. V usage is TRBV5-5 and J usage is TRBJ1-2, with 10 bases lining up with TRBD1. The CDR3 covers 15 residues. Germline V gene data show CDR1 as SGHKS and CDR2 as YYEKEE (reference sequence). The trim removed 0 bases at V and 3 bases at J, leaving 2 bases unmatched. CDR3 protein: CASSLAGQGDYGYTF. CDR3 coding DNA: TGTGCCAGCAGCTTGGCCGGACAGGGGGACTATGGCTACACCTTC.

As for this clonotype: A much larger clone differs by one base, so this may be a read error. The CDR3 nucleotides are TGTGCCCGCAGTTACTCCATACAGGGGGCGCTGGGCTACACCTTC. It codes for CARSYSIQGALGYTF. This rearrangement joins TRBV6-5 to TRBJ1-2; TRBD1 aligns across 9 bases. CDR3 length equals 15 residues. Germline values: CDR1 MNHEY, CDR2 SVGAGI.

With regard to this clonotype: A junction end diverges from the germline sequence, so it may reflect a read error. The CDR3 DNA reads as TGTGCTAGCAGCTACAGGGTACAAGAGACCCAGTACTTC. Its protein product is CASSYRVQETQYF. V is TRBV7-7 and J is TRBJ2-5; weak D call: TRBD1 (6 bases). CDR3 length: 13 amino acids. Germline CDR1 reads SSHAT; CDR2 reads FNYEAQ (reference sequence).

The V call is TRBV6-1, the J call TRBJ1-3; no reliable D call. This CDR3 is 16 amino acids long. Germline V CDR1 and CDR2: MNHNS, SASEGT. The V gene lost 2 bases and the J gene lost 0 bases, with 11 bases spanning the gap. For the CDR3, the DNA is TGTGCCAGCAGTGAATCTCGCGGTTACTCTGGAAACACCATATATTTT. This gives the protein CASSESRGYSGNTIYF.

The table lists this clonotype with many counts. The chain couples TRBV15 to TRBJ1-3, with 7 bases lining up with TRBD1. Looked up from germline, CDR1 is LNHNV and CDR2 is YYDKDF (reference sequence). The CDR3 has 16 amino acids. Germline trimming cut 4 bases from V and 0 bases from J; bases unmatched to any gene: 6. The CDR3 loop reads CATSKDRIYSGNTIYF. DNA of the CDR3: TGTGCCACCAGCAAGGACAGGATCTACTCTGGAAACACCATATATTTT.

This clonotype was seen once. The V and J genes are TRBV25-1 and TRBJ1-1, with D tentatively TRBD1 (6 bases). This CDR3 has 12 residues. Germline V lookup: CDR1 MGHDK, CDR2 SYGVNS. V dropped 9 bases and J dropped 8 bases, with 16 bases sitting between them. The CDR3 loop reads CASTSPGGEAFF. The CDR3 DNA sequence: TGTGCCAGTACCTCCCCGGGGGGCGAAGCTTTCTTT.